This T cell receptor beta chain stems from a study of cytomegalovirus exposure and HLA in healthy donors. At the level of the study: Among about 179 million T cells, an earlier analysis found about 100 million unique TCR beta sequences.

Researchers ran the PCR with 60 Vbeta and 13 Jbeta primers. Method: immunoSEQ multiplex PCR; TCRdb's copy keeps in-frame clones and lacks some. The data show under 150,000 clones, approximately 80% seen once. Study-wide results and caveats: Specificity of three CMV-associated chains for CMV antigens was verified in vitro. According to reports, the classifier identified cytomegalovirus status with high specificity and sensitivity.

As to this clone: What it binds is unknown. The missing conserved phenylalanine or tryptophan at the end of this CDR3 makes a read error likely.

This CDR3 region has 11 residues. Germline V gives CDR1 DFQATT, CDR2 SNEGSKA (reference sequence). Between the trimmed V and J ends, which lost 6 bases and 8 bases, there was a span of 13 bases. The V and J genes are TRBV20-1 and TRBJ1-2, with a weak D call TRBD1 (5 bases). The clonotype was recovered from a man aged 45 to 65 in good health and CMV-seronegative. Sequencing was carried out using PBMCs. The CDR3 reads CSADRQKGYTL. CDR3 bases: TGCAGTGCCGACCGACAGAAGGGCTACACCCTC.